This T cell receptor (beta chain) stems from a study of blood T cell repertoires in COVID-19. The CDR3 runs to 13 residues. CDR1 and CDR2 (germline): SGHKS, YYEKEE (reference sequence). V lost 1 base and J lost 3, with 7 bases in between. Under the authors' procedure: Estimation of nucleated cell counts relied on the amplification of reference gene primers. Data came from immunoSEQ multiplex PCR; TCRdb stores just in-frame clones and leaves some out. V and J calls and clone size come straight from that table; D and trimming were deduced from the DNA. The table records 130,000 to 150,000 clones, around nine tenths of them present only once.

This sequence joins TRBV5-5 and TRBJ2-5; possibly TRBD1 for D (6 bases). The sequenced sample was PBMCs or T cells enriched from blood (not recorded which). This receptor was taken from a woman aged 25 to 39 with acute COVID-19. As DNA, the CDR3 is TGTGCCAGCAGCTTGCCAGGGGAAGAGACCCAGTACTTC. As protein: CASSLPGEETQYF.